This T cell receptor (beta chain) stems from a study of blood T cells in healthy people across ages (dated by TCRdb to between 2014 and 2017). Study-wide context: In model experiments, template switching captured roughly one uniquely barcoded TCR beta cDNA molecule for every two T cells. The study measured age-related changes in TCR beta repertoire diversity using deep sequencing normalized with unique cDNA molecular identifiers. The donors were split into four age groups: young (average 16 years), middle-aged (roughly 42), aged (roughly 68) and long-lived (roughly 88). To avoid experimental bias, donors of different ages were distributed randomly across sequencing lanes. For two donors (one aged 18 to 30 and one aged 80 or older), the study analyzed two additional independent replicas of 1 million unique cDNA reads from the same blood draw.

Systemically healthy Caucasian individuals from Russia, roughly 40 in total and aged roughly 6 to 100 years, were included as donors. Each donor gave about 10 milliliters of peripheral blood, drawn into EDTA-treated Vacutainer tubes. Ficoll-Paque density-gradient centrifugation was used to isolate PBMCs, with at least 6 million per sample. Trizol reagent was used to extract total RNA from PBMCs, with at least 5.5 micrograms per sample. For every donor, an aliquot of PBMCs went through flow cytometry to measure the percentages of naive CD45RAhigh/CD27high T cells. The method behind the library was 5' RACE. TCRdb shows the sequencer as Illumina HiSeq 2500. A second PCR of about 6 to 11 cycles was run with a J-beta primer mix and a sample-barcoded 5' primer. A template-switch 5' adaptor carrying 12 random nucleotides introduced a unique molecular identifier onto each TCR beta cDNA molecule. Each sample yielded at least 3 million CDR3-containing paired-end reads. First-strand cDNA was synthesized from all RNA with the Mint cDNA synthesis kit, primed by a TRBC-specific oligonucleotide. Following uracil-DNA glycosylase treatment, all cDNA underwent a first 18-cycle PCR with the universal primers M1SS and BC2_uni_R. The study's processing was this. For normalization, 1 million high-quality reads were randomly selected from each sample, with every read carrying a distinct molecular identifier. Instead of being binned into consensus sequences, reads with shared molecular identifiers were discarded. CDR3 identification, clonotype clustering and error correction used MiTCR with a Q25 quality threshold and the strictest error-elimination algorithm. Lower-bound total TCR beta diversity was estimated with a nonparametric unseen species model using Euler transformation. Through fastp at Q25 and MiXCR, TCRdb rebuilt clones from the public reads, retaining in-frame beta chains. All rows with the same CDR3 protein become a single entry with the most common DNA and genes. The V and J calls were not made by the authors but by TCRdb's processing. Counted in this sample were roughly 900,000 distinct CDR3 sequences; about 30% of them appeared once. Around a sixth of the sample is held by the ten biggest clonotypes.

This clonotype came up a few times. Which antigen it targets is not known. This may come from a read error, since a much larger clone is one base off. Sequences DFQATT (CDR1) and SNEGSKA (CDR2) are obtained from the germline V gene (reference sequence). The germline V end is reduced by 0 bases and the J end by 4 bases; junction bases left unmatched: 7. From its cysteine to its phenylalanine, the CDR3 spans 15 amino acids. Of the read, only the CDR3 DNA is kept; its 45 bases are in frame from base 1. Findings and caveats that apply to the study as a whole: The CMV infection status of donors was not known, potentially confounding age-related changes in expanded clonotypes. Observed TCR beta diversity per million T cells fell roughly linearly with age, and a significant reduction was already apparent by age approximately 40. Observed TCR beta diversity correlated strongly with the percentage of naive T cells measured by flow cytometry. The long-lived group showed more naive CD4+ T cells, fewer expanded clones and increased TCR diversity than the aged group, suggesting age selection. Estimates of total diversity based on one million sequenced T cells were considered lower bounds and underestimates. Because profiling used bulk unsorted PBMCs, naive and antigen-experienced compartments could not be compared conclusively.

In this chain, TRBV20-1 is recombined with TRBJ1-2, with TRBD1 identical over 8 junction bases. The sequence came from a woman older than 75 in good health. Sequenced sample: blood. CDR3 sequence: CSAREKQGATYGYTF. The nucleotide sequence is TGCAGTGCTAGAGAGAAGCAGGGGGCGACCTATGGCTACACCTTC.